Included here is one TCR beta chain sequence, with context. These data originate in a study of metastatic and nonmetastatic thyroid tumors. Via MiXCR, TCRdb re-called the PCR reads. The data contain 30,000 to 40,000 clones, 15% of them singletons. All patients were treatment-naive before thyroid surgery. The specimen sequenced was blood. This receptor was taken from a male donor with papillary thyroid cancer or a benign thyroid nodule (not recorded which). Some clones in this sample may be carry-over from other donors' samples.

CDR3 region: CACIRAGVRNEQFF. CDR3 coding DNA: TGTGCCTGCATTAGGGCAGGGGTGAGGAATGAGCAGTTCTTC. V usage is TRBV2 and J usage is TRBJ2-1, with D possibly matching TRBD1 (6 bases). The germline V gene has CDR1 SNHLY and CDR2 FYNNEI. The CDR3 extends over 14 amino acids. V was pared by 11 bases and J by 7 bases, with 21 bases between.